Listed below are T cell receptor beta chains from one sample, sequenced in a study of cytomegalovirus exposure and HLA in healthy donors. Measured with immunoSEQ multiplex PCR; TCRdb has only the in-frame clones, and not every one. The sample consists of 150,000 to 200,000 clones, about 79% of them appearing once. The source material was PBMCs. These receptor sequences come from a man in his forties in good health and CMV-seropositive. Both conserved end residues are part of each CDR3. Each record gives: D gene, J gene, clone size, V gene, CDR3 protein, CDR3 DNA. D genes are given only for firm matches. Only part of the rows carry a size: once, few, many, or a class if the clone is expanded.

>.|TRBJ2-7|.|TRBV5-1
CASSFSGDSYEQYF
TGCGCCAGCAGCTTTAGCGGAGATTCTTACGAGCAGTACTTC
>TRBD1|TRBJ2-7|.|TRBV18
CASSQGQEEYEQYF
TGTGCCAGCTCACAAGGACAGGAGGAATACGAGCAGTACTTC
>.|TRBJ2-7|.|TRBV27
CASAPSGGSYEQYF
TGTGCCAGCGCACCGAGCGGTGGCTCCTACGAGCAGTACTTC
>TRBD1|TRBJ2-5|.|TRBV7-9
CASSDGQGVQETQYF
TGTGCCAGCAGCGATGGACAGGGTGTTCAAGAGACCCAGTACTTC
>TRBD2|TRBJ2-5|.|TRBV6-5
CASSIAGEGETQYF
TGTGCCAGCAGCATAGCGGGAGAGGGGGAGACCCAGTACTTC
>.|TRBJ1-3|.|TRBV6-1
CASMVAWGTGNTIYF
TGTGCCAGCATGGTGGCGTGGGGCACTGGAAACACCATATATTTT
>TRBD2|TRBJ2-1|.|TRBV10-1
CASSATSGVNNEQFF
TGCGCCAGCAGTGCAACTAGCGGGGTAAACAATGAGCAGTTCTTC
>.|TRBJ2-4|.|TRBV6-5
CASSGVGAGKNIQYF
TGTGCCAGCAGTGGCGTGGGCGCGGGCAAAAACATTCAGTACTTC
>TRBD1|TRBJ2-5|.|TRBV11-2
CASSNPGGPETQYF
TGTGCCAGCAGCAATCCAGGGGGCCCAGAGACCCAGTACTTC
>TRBD1|TRBJ2-7|.|TRBV28
CASSAPWGQGEYEQYF
TGTGCCAGCAGTGCTCCTTGGGGACAGGGAGAGTACGAGCAGTACTTC
>TRBD2|TRBJ2-7|.|TRBV5-1
CASSLGLAGSDGYEQYF
TGCGCCAGCAGCCTGGGACTAGCGGGATCGGACGGTTACGAGCAGTACTTC
>.|TRBJ1-3|.|TRBV28
CASSLLGNTIYF
TGTGCCAGCAGTTTATTAGGAAACACCATATATTTT
>.|TRBJ2-5|few|TRBV7-8
CASRTPRPGETQYF
TGTGCCAGCAGGACGCCTAGGCCGGGGGAGACCCAGTACTTC
>TRBD1|TRBJ1-1|.|TRBV30
CAWMGGATGTGDFF
TGTGCCTGGATGGGGGGGGCTACCGGGACAGGGGATTTCTTT
>.|TRBJ2-6|.|TRBV11-3
CASSLGRESGANGLTF
TGTGCCAGCAGCTTAGGGAGGGAATCTGGGGCCAACGGCCTGACTTTC
>.|TRBJ1-2|.|TRBV7-3
CASSLQGDYTF
TGTGCCAGCAGCTTACAGGGTGACTACACCTTC
>.|TRBJ2-5|.|TRBV30
CAWSVVGWETGETQYF
TGTGCCTGGAGTGTAGTGGGGTGGGAGACGGGCGAGACCCAGTACTTC
>.|TRBJ2-7|few|TRBV6-5
CASSSGFSSYEQYF
TGTGCCAGCAGTTCAGGGTTCAGCTCCTACGAGCAGTACTTC
>.|TRBJ2-2|.|TRBV7-6
CASSLAAAHQNTGELFF
TGTGCCAGCAGCTTAGCCGCTGCGCACCAGAACACCGGGGAGCTGTTTTTT